This TCR beta chain came from a study of human T cells and chemical hapten exposure. The sample's time point: patch test 2, 6 weeks after DPC sensitization. The treatment: therapeutic diphenylcyclopropenone sensitization with weekly scalp DPC. Each CDR3 protein is one row after TCRdb ran MiXCR on the RACE reads. The table has 70,000 to 90,000 distinct CDR3 sequences, 8% to 13% seen once. This clonotype was counted a single time. This receptor was identified in a woman between 45 and 65 years old with alopecia areata. Some clones in this sample may be carry-over from other donors' samples. The sequencing used whole blood, collected in connection with sensitization to the hapten diphenylcyclopropenone (DPC).

The CDR3 is CASSSIWSGGGAKNIQYF. The DNA of the CDR3 is TGTGCCAGCAGCTCCATTTGGAGCGGGGGGGGAGCCAAAAACATTCAGTACTTC. The chain combines TRBV12-3 or TRBV12-4 with TRBJ2-4; 10 nucleotides line up with TRBD2. Trimming removed 6 bases from V and 0 bases from J; junction bases left unmatched: 11. The CDR3 totals 18 residues.